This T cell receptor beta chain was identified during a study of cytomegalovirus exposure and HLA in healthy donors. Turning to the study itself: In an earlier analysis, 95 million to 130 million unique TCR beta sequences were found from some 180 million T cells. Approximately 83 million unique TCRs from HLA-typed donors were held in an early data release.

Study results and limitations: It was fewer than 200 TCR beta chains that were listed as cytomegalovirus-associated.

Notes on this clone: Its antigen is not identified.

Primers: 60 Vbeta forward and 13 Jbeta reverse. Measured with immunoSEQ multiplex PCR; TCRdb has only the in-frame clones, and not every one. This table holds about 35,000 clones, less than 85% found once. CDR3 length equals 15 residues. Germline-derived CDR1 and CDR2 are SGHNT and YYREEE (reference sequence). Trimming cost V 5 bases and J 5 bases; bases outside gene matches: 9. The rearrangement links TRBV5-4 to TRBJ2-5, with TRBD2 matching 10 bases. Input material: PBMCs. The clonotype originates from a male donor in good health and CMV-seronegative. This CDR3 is CASRLAGPGDETQYF. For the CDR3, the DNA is TGTGCCAGCAGACTAGCGGGGCCGGGGGACGAGACCCAGTACTTC. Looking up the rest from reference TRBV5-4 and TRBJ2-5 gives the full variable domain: ETGVTQSPTHLIKTRGQQVTLRCSSQSGHNTVSWYQQALGQGPQFIFQYYREEENGRGNFPPRFSGLQFPNYSSELNVNALELDDSALYLCASRLAGPGDETQYFGPGTRLLVL.